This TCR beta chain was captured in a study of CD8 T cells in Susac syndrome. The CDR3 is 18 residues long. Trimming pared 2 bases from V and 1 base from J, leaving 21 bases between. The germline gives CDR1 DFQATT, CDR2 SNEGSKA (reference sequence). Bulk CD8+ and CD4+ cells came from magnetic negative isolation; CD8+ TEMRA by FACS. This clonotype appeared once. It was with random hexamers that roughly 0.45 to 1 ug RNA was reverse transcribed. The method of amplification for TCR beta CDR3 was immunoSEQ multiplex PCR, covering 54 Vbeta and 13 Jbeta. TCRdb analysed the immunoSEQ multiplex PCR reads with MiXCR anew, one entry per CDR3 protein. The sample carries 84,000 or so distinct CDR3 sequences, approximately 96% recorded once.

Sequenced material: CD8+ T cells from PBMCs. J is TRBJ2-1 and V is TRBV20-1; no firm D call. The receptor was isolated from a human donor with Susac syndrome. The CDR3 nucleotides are TGCAGTGCTAGAAATTTCTTGGGAACCCAATCTTCCTACAATGAGCAGTTCTTC. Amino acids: CSARNFLGTQSSYNEQFF.